The present entry profiles one TCR beta chain with its context. TCR beta CDR3 sequences were amplified from RNA transcripts. TCR CDR3 regions were first amplified by RT-PCR with HTBI primers. MiXCR, applied by TCRdb to the multiplex PCR reads, yields one record per CDR3 protein. The table records some 490,000 distinct CDR3 sequences, around a fifth of them present only once. Under 3 months was the duration of disease in ophthalmopathy patients, who also had a Clinical Activity Score of at least 3 and a NOSPECS grade of at least 4. Investigators excluded patients with uncontrolled infection, other autoimmune disease, pregnancy or lactation. PBMCs were sourced from roughly 9.3 ml fresh peripheral blood. This sample was included in a study of T cells in Graves' hyperthyroidism and ophthalmopathy. Turning to the study itself: Peripheral blood was taken when the disease was first diagnosed, before any treatment began.

V was shortened by 3 bases and J by 4 bases, with 13 bases between the two germline ends. CDR3 length: 15 amino acids. The sequencing input was blood. This clonotype originated in a woman aged 70-85 years with Graves' ophthalmopathy. The chain joins TRBV12-3 or TRBV12-4 to TRBJ2-1, with D perhaps TRBD2 (6 bases). This chain's CDR3 is CASSLPGLHYNEQFF. The CDR3 bases are TGTGCCAGCAGTTTGCCGGGACTTCATTACAATGAGCAGTTCTTC.